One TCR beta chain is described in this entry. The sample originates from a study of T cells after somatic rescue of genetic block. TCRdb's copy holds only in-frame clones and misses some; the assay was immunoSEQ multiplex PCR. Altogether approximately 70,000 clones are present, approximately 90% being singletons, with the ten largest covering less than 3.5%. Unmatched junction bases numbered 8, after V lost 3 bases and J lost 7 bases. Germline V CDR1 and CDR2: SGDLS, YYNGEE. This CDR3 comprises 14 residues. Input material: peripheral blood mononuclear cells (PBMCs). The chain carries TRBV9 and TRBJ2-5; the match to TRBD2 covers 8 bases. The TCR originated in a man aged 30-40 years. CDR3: CASSEGGTSLTQYF. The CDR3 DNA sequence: TGTGCCAGCAGCGAGGGCGGGACTAGTTTGACCCAGTACTTC.